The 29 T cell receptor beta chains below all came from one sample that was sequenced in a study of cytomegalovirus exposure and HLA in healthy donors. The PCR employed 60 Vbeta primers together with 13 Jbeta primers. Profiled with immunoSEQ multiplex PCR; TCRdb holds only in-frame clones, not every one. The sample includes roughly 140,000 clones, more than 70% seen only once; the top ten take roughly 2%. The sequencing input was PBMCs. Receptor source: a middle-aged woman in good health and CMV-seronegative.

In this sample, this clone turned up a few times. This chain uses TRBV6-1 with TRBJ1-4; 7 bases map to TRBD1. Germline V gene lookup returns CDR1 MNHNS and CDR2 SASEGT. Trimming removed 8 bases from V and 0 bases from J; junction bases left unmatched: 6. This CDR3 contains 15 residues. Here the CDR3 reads CASLQGDSTNEKLFF. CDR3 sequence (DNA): TGTGCCAGCCTCCAGGGGGACTCAACTAATGAAAAACTGTTTTTT.

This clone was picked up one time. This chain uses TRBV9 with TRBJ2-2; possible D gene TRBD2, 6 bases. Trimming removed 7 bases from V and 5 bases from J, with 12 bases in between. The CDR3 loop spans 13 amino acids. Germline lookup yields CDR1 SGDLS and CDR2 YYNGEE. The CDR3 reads CASGAGRTGELFF. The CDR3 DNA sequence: TGTGCCAGCGGGGCGGGACGGACCGGGGAGCTGTTTTTT.

The CDR3 sequence: CASSGVGAYEQYF. The DNA of the CDR3 is TGTGCCAGCAGTGGCGTGGGGGCTTACGAGCAGTACTTC. The chain employs TRBV28 and TRBJ2-7; a weak D match, TRBD1 (6 bases). Germline-derived CDR1 and CDR2 are MDHEN and SYDVKM. The V end was cut by 5 bases, the J end by 4 bases, with 12 bases between. The CDR3 is made up of 13 amino acids.

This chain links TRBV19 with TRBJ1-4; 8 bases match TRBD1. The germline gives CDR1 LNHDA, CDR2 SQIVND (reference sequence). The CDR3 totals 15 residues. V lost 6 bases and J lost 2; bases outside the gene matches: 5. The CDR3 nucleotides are TGTGCCAGTAGACAGGGGGTGATGACTAATGAAAAACTGTTTTTT. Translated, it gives CASRQGVMTNEKLFF.

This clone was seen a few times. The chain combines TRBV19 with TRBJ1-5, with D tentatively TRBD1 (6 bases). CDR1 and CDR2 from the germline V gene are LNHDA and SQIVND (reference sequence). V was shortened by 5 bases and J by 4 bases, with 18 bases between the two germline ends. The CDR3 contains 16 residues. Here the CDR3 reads CASSVFPGEGNQPQHF. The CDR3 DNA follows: TGTGCCAGTAGTGTCTTTCCAGGGGAGGGGAATCAGCCCCAGCATTTT.

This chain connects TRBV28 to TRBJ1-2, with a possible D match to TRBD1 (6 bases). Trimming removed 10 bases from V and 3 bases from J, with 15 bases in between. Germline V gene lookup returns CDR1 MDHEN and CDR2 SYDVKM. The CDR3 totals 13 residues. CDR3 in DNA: TGTGCCATTAGGACAGCCGATCACTATGGCTACACCTTC. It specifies CAIRTADHYGYTF.

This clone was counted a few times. The CDR3 sequence: CASSLSNNEQFF. CDR3 coding DNA: TGTGCCAGCAGTTTATCCAACAATGAGCAGTTCTTC. V usage is TRBV27 and J usage is TRBJ2-1; D not certain. V was shortened by 0 bases and J by 5 bases, with 2 bases between the two germline ends. This CDR3 comprises 12 residues. In germline, CDR1 is MNHEY, CDR2 SMNVEV (reference sequence).

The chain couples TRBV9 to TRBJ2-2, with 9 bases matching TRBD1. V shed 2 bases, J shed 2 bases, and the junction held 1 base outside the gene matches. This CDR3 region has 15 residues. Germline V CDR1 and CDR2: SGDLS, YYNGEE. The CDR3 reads CASSVGQGNTGELFF. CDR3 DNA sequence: TGTGCCAGCAGCGTGGGACAGGGAAACACCGGGGAGCTGTTTTTT.

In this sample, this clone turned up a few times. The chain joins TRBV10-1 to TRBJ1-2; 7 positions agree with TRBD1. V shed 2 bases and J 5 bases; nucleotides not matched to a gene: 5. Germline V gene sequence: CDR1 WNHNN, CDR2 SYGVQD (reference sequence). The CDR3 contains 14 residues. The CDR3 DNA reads TGCGCCAGCAGTGAGGATGGGACAGCTTATGGCTACACCTTC. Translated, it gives CASSEDGTAYGYTF.

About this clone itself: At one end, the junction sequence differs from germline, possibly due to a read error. The CDR3 nucleotides read TGTGCCTGGAGCCACTACAACTTC. Translating gives CAWSHYNF. V usage is TRBV30 and J usage is TRBJ1-2; D remains unclear. The germline V gene has CDR1 GTSNPN and CDR2 SVGIG (reference sequence). This CDR3 has 8 residues.

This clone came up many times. CDR3 protein: CAWTSSRTGGSYTF. CDR3 DNA: TGTGCCTGGACATCCTCACGGACAGGGGGTAGCTACACCTTC. The V call is TRBV30, the J call TRBJ1-2, with 10 bases fitting TRBD1. CDR3 length: 14 residues. The V segment lost 4 bases and the J segment 9 bases; nucleotides outside the gene matches: 11. Germline V gene data show CDR1 as GTSNPN and CDR2 as SVGIG (reference sequence).

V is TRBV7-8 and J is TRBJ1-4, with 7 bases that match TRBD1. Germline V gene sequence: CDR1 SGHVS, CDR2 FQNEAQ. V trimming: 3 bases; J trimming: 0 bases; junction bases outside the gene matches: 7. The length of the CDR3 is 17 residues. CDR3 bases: TGTGCCAGCAGCTTGAGACAGGGTAGTGCAACTAATGAAAAACTGTTTTTT. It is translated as CASSLRQGSATNEKLFF.

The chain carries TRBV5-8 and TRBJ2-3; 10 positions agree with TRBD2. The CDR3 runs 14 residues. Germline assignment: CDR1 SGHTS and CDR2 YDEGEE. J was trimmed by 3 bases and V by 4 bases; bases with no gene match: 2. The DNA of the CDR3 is TGTGCCAGCAGCCCACTAGCGGGGACAGATACGCAGTATTTT. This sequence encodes CASSPLAGTDTQYF.

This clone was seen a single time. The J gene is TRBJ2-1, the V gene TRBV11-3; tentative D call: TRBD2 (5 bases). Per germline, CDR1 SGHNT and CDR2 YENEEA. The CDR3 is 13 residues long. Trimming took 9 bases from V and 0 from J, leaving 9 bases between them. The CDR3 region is CASRGGSYNEQFF. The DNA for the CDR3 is TGTGCCAGTCGGGGTGGCTCCTACAATGAGCAGTTCTTC.

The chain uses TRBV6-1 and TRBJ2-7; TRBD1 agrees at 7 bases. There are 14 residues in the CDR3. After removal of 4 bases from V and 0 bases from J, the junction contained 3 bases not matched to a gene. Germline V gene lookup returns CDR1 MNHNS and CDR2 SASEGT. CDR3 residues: CASSGQGSSYEQYF. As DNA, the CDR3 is TGTGCCAGCAGTGGACAGGGTAGCTCCTACGAGCAGTACTTC.

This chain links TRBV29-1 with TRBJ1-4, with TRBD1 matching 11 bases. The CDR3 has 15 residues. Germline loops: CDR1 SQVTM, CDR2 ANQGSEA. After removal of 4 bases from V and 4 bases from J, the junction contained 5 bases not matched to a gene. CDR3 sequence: CSVAGTGGINEKLFF. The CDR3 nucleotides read TGCAGCGTTGCCGGGACAGGGGGTATTAATGAAAAACTGTTTTTT.

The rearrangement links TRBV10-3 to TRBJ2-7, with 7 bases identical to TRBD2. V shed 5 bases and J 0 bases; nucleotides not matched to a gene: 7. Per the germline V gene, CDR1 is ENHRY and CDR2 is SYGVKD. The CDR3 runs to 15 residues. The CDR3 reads CAISSAGESSYEQYF. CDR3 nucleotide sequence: TGTGCCATCAGTAGTGCGGGAGAGAGCTCCTACGAGCAGTACTTC.

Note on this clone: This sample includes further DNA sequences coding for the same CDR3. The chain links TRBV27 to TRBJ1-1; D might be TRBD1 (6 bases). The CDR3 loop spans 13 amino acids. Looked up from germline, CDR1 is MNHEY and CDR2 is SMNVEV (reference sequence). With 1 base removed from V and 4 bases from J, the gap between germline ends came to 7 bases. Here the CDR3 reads CASSLLGATEAFF. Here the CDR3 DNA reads TGTGCCAGCAGTTTATTGGGGGCCACTGAAGCTTTCTTT.

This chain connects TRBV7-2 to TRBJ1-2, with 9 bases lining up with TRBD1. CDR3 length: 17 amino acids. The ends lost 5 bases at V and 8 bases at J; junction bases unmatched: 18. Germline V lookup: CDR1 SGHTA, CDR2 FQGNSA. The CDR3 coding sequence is TGTGCCAGCAGCGCCTACGCCGGGACAGGGTTTTTGTCGGGCTACACCTTC. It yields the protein CASSAYAGTGFLSGYTF.

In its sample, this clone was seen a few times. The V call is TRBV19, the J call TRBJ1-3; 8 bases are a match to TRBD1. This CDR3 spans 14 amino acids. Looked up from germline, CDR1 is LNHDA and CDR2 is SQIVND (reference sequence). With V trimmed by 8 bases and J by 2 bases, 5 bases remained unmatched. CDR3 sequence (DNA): TGTGCCAGTCGAGGACAGGGTACTGGAAACACCATATATTTT. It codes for CASRGQGTGNTIYF.

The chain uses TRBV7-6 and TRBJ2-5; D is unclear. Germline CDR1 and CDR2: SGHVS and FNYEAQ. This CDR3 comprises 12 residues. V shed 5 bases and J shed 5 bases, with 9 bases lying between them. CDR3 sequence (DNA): TGTGCCAGCAGCGAGTACCGGGAGACCCAGTACTTC. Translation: CASSEYRETQYF.

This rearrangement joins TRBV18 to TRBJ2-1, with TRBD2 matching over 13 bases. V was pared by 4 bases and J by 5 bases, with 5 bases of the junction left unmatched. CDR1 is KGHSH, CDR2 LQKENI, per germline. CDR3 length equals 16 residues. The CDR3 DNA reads TGTGCCAGCTCACGACCCGGGACTAGCGGGGACAATGAGCAGTTCTTC. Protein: CASSRPGTSGDNEQFF.

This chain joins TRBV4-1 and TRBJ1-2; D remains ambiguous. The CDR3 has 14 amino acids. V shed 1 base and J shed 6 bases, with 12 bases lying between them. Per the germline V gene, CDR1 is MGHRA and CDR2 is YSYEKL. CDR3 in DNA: TGCGCCAGCAGCCAAGGGGCACTTAGAGATGGCTACACCTTC. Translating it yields CASSQGALRDGYTF.

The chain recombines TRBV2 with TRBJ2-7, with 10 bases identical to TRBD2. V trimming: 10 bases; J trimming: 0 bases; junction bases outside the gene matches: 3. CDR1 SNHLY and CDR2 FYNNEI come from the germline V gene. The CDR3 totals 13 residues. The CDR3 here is CATGLAVSYEQYF. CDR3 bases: TGTGCCACCGGACTAGCGGTCTCCTACGAGCAGTACTTC.

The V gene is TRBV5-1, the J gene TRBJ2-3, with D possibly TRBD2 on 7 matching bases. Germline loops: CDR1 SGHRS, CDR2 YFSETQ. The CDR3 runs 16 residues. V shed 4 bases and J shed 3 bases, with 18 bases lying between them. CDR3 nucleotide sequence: TGCGCCAGCAGCCCGGTAGGGGGGGCCGGTACAGATACGCAGTATTTT. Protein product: CASSPVGGAGTDTQYF.

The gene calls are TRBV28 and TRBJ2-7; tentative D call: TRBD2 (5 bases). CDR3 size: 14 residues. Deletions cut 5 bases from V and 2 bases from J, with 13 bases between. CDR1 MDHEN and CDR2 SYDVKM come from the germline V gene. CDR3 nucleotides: TGTGCCAGCAGTCAGAGCGGAATCACCTACGAGCAGTACTTC. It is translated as CASSQSGITYEQYF. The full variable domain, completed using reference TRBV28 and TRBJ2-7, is DVKVTQSSRYLVKRTGEKVFLECVQDMDHENMFWYRQDPGLGLRLIYFSYDVKMKEKGDIPEGYSVSREKKERFSLILESASTNQTSMYLCASSQSGITYEQYFGPGTRLTVT.

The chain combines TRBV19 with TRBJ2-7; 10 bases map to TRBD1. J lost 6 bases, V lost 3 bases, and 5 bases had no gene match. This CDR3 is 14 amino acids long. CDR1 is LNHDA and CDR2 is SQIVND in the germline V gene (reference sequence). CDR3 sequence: CASSIGDRGSEQYF. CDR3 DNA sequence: TGTGCCAGTAGTATCGGGGACAGGGGATCCGAGCAGTACTTC.

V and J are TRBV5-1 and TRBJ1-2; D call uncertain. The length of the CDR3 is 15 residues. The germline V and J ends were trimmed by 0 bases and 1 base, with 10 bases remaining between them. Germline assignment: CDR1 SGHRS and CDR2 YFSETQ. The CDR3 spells CASSLGETDNYGYTF. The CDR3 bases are TGCGCCAGCAGCTTGGGGGAGACGGATAACTATGGCTACACCTTC.

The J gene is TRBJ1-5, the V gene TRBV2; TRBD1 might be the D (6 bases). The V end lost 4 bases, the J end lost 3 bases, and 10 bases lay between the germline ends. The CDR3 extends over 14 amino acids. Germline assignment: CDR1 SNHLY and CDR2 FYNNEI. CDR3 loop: CASSGWTDNQPQHF. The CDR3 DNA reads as TGTGCCAGCAGTGGATGGACAGACAATCAGCCCCAGCATTTT.